The 21 T cell receptor beta chains reported below all come from one sample, sequenced in a study of OX40 agonist ivuxolimab in advanced cancers. Libraries were prepared by immunoSEQ multiplex PCR; TCRdb keeps only in-frame clonotypes and omits some of them. The sample carries tens of thousands of clones, 79% recorded once. This specimen consisted of CD4+ or CD8+ T cells sorted from blood, obtained in a trial of the OX40 agonist ivuxolimab. These receptors were collected from an adult with an advanced solid tumor such as melanoma, head and neck, liver or kidney cancer.

The chain has TRBV4-1 and TRBJ1-1; no clear D gene. V gave up 0 bases and J gave up 4 bases, with 12 bases separating them. This CDR3 spans 15 amino acids. Germline V gene sequence: CDR1 MGHRA, CDR2 YSYEKL. The CDR3 sequence is CASSQESAYSTEAFF. Here the CDR3 DNA reads TGCGCCAGCAGCCAAGAGTCGGCTTATAGCACTGAAGCTTTCTTT.

Note on this clone: Relative to the germline gene, one junction end is altered; a read error may explain this. The V call is TRBV7-9, the J call TRBJ2-7, with 7 bases lining up with TRBD1. Looked up from germline, CDR1 is SEHNR and CDR2 is FQNEAQ (reference sequence). This CDR3 has 15 amino acids. The DNA for the CDR3 is TGTGCCGGCAGCTTAGTCGGGGACAGCTTCTACGAGCAGTACTTC. This gives the protein CAGSLVGDSFYEQYF.

The chain uses TRBV6-4 and TRBJ1-6; D is unclear. V was clipped by 8 bases and J by 5 bases, with 10 bases between them. Germline CDR1 and CDR2: MRHNA and SNTAGT. The CDR3 extends over 13 amino acids. This chain's CDR3 is CASSKTNNSPLHF. Written as DNA, the CDR3 is TGTGCCAGCTCAAAAACCAATAATTCACCCCTCCACTTT.

The chain has TRBV12-5 and TRBJ1-4; TRBD1 agrees at 7 bases. V shed 4 bases and J 5 bases; nucleotides not matched to a gene: 7. This CDR3 has 15 amino acids. Germline V gives CDR1 LGHNT, CDR2 FRNRAP. The CDR3 loop is CASGSSQGFNEKLFF. CDR3 nucleotides: TGTGCTAGTGGTTCGTCACAGGGGTTCAATGAAAAACTGTTTTTT.

The chain employs TRBV6-1 and TRBJ2-7, with 8 nucleotides matching TRBD2. This CDR3 region has 15 residues. CDR1 and CDR2 (germline): MNHNS, SASEGT. V lost 2 bases and J lost 2; bases outside the gene matches: 5. The CDR3 loop is CASSESGTRAYEQYF. The DNA of the CDR3 is TGTGCCAGCAGTGAATCTGGGACTAGGGCCTACGAGCAGTACTTC.

This chain joins TRBV18 and TRBJ1-3; tentative D call: TRBD1 (6 bases). Germline loops: CDR1 KGHSH, CDR2 LQKENI. The CDR3 contains 14 residues. V lost 4 bases and J lost 3, with 10 bases in between. In nucleotides, the CDR3 is TGTGCCAGCTCACTACAGGGTTATGGAAACACCATATATTTT. It translates to CASSLQGYGNTIYF. Full variable domain (rest looked up from reference TRBV18 and TRBJ1-3): NAGVMQNPRHLVRRRGQEARLRCSPMKGHSHVYWYRQLPEEGLKFMVYLQKENIIDESGMPKERFSAEFPKEGPSILRIQQVVRGDSAAYFCASSLQGYGNTIYFGEGSWLTVV.

The chain recombines TRBV28 with TRBJ1-5, with D tentatively TRBD1 (5 bases). The CDR3 has 13 residues. In germline, CDR1 is MDHEN, CDR2 SYDVKM. V was trimmed by 6 bases and J by 2 bases, leaving 8 bases between them. The chain's CDR3 is CASSRRGNQPQHF. In DNA form, the CDR3 reads TGTGCCAGCAGCCGCAGGGGCAATCAGCCCCAGCATTTT.

The J gene is TRBJ1-1, the V gene TRBV30, with D unresolved. Looked up from germline, CDR1 is GTSNPN and CDR2 is SVGIG (reference sequence). The V gene lost 0 bases and the J gene lost 6 bases, with 5 bases spanning the gap. The CDR3 consists of 11 residues. DNA for the CDR3: TGTGCCTGGAGTGTACGAGCTGAAGCTTTCTTT. Translation: CAWSVRAEAFF.

In its sample, this clone was seen once. This chain joins TRBV18 and TRBJ1-1; D remains ambiguous. V dropped 6 bases and J dropped 2 bases, with 7 bases sitting between them. This CDR3 comprises 12 residues. Germline CDR1 and CDR2: KGHSH and LQKENI. The CDR3 loop is CASSQSNTEAFF. CDR3 DNA sequence: TGTGCCAGCTCCCAGAGTAACACTGAAGCTTTCTTT.

This clone was counted once. The chain employs TRBV5-1 and TRBJ1-2, with D perhaps matching TRBD1 (6 bases). V was pared by 4 bases and J by 2 bases, with 15 bases between. This CDR3 has 15 residues. Germline CDR1 reads SGHRS; CDR2 reads YFSETQ. The CDR3 reads CASSIDGQGNYGYTF. The CDR3 DNA is TGCGCCAGCAGCATTGACGGTCAGGGGAACTATGGCTACACCTTC. Full variable domain (rest looked up from reference TRBV5-1 and TRBJ1-2): KAGVTQTPRYLIKTRGQQVTLSCSPISGHRSVSWYQQTPGQGLQFLFEYFSETQRNKGNFPGRFSGRQFSNSRSEMNVSTLELGDSALYLCASSIDGQGNYGYTFGSGTRLTVV.

The gene calls are TRBV14 and TRBJ2-7; TRBD2 is a possible D gene (5 bases). CDR3 size: 14 residues. Trimming took off 1 base at V and 1 base at J, with 8 bases between the two ends. Germline CDR1 is SGHDN and CDR2 is FVKESK. The CDR3 DNA sequence: TGTGCCAGCAGCCAAGCGGGGAAGTCCTACGAGCAGTACTTC. The encoded protein is CASSQAGKSYEQYF. Looking up the rest from reference TRBV14 and TRBJ2-7 gives the full variable domain: EAGVTQFPSHSVIEKGQTVTLRCDPISGHDNLYWYRRVMGKEIKFLLHFVKESKQDESGMPNNRFLAERTGGTYSTLKVQPAELEDSGVYFCASSQAGKSYEQYFGPGTRLTVT.

The J gene is TRBJ1-2, the V gene TRBV2, with TRBD1 matching 7 bases. Losses at the gene ends were 5 bases for V and 2 bases for J; bases not matched to a gene: 11. Germline lookup yields CDR1 SNHLY and CDR2 FYNNEI. The CDR3 loop spans 16 amino acids. CDR3 sequence: CASSQSRGQSNYGYTF. The CDR3 DNA is TGTGCCAGCAGTCAATCTAGGGGACAGAGCAACTATGGCTACACCTTC.

The chain carries TRBV30 and TRBJ2-5; D remains unclear. The CDR3 is 13 residues long. The V and J ends lost 0 bases and 4 bases respectively, with 9 bases between them. Per germline, CDR1 GTSNPN and CDR2 SVGIG (reference sequence). The CDR3: CAWSVGSGETQYF. The CDR3 DNA reads TGTGCCTGGAGTGTAGGGTCGGGAGAGACCCAGTACTTC.

This chain joins TRBV2 and TRBJ1-5; D call uncertain. Trimming shortened V by 2 bases and J by 3 bases, and 8 bases separated the two germline ends. Germline-derived CDR1 and CDR2 are SNHLY and FYNNEI. The CDR3 has 14 amino acids. The CDR3 nucleotides read TGTGCCAGCAGTGAAAGTGGTTTCAATCAGCCCCAGCATTTT. It translates to CASSESGFNQPQHF.

The V and J genes are TRBV19 and TRBJ1-5; a possible D gene is TRBD1 (5 bases). Germline V gene sequence: CDR1 LNHDA, CDR2 SQIVND (reference sequence). Between the trimmed V and J ends, which lost 3 bases and 1 base, there was a span of 19 bases. The CDR3 has 18 residues. The CDR3 DNA reads TGTGCCAGTAGTATTGGGATGCCGGGGCCGGGGAGCAATCAGCCCCAGCATTTT. Its translation is CASSIGMPGPGSNQPQHF. Together with reference TRBV19 and TRBJ1-5, the CDR3 gives the full variable domain: DGGITQSPKYLFRKEGQNVTLSCEQNLNHDAMYWYRQDPGQGLRLIYYSQIVNDFQKGDIAEGYSVSREKKESFPLTVTSAQKNPTAFYLCASSIGMPGPGSNQPQHFGDGTRLSIL.

This clone was observed a single time. The chain employs TRBV7-8 and TRBJ2-3, with 15 bases identical to TRBD2. The germline V gene has CDR1 SGHVS and CDR2 FQNEAQ. V was clipped by 4 bases and J by 3 bases; unmatched bases: 14. The CDR3 is 20 amino acids. The CDR3 is CASSSPGLAGGQRLTDTQYF. CDR3 DNA sequence: TGTGCCAGCAGCTCACCAGGACTAGCGGGGGGGCAGAGGTTAACAGATACGCAGTATTTT.

V usage is TRBV4-2 and J usage is TRBJ1-5, with 9 bases aligning to TRBD1. Germline assignment: CDR1 LGHNA and CDR2 YNFKEQ. This CDR3 is built from 14 residues. With V trimmed by 3 bases and J by 11 bases, 8 bases remained unmatched. The CDR3 sequence: CASSQTGGVVSQHF. The CDR3 nucleotides are TGTGCCAGCAGCCAGACAGGGGGGGTCGTGTCCCAGCATTTT.

This chain links TRBV18 with TRBJ1-4, with TRBD1 matching 7 bases. The V gene end was trimmed by 0 bases and the J gene end by 7 bases; junction bases not matched to a gene: 5. CDR3 length: 15 residues. Per the germline V gene, CDR1 is KGHSH and CDR2 is LQKENI. The CDR3 is CASSPPTGRVEKLFF. The DNA of the CDR3 is TGTGCCAGCTCACCACCGACAGGGAGGGTTGAAAAACTGTTTTTT.

The chain links TRBV7-9 to TRBJ2-5; 7 nucleotides agree with TRBD1. The CDR3 has 18 residues. J gave up 5 bases and V 5 bases, and 20 bases lay outside the gene matches. The germline V gene has CDR1 SEHNR and CDR2 FQNEAQ (reference sequence). CDR3 residues: CASSNMGQPKVFMETQYF. CDR3 DNA: TGTGCCAGCAGCAATATGGGACAGCCAAAGGTATTCATGGAGACCCAGTACTTC.

The V and J genes are TRBV30 and TRBJ2-3; 8 bases are shared with TRBD1. The V and J ends lost 7 bases and 2 bases, in that order; junction bases with no gene match: 8. Germline CDR1 reads GTSNPN; CDR2 reads SVGIG (reference sequence). The CDR3 runs to 14 residues. In DNA, the CDR3 is TGTGCCTCACGACAGGGGTTGGTCACAGATACGCAGTATTTT. This codes for CASRQGLVTDTQYF.

This chain uses TRBV5-1 with TRBJ2-2, with D unclear. The CDR3 totals 15 residues. Germline V gene sequence: CDR1 SGHRS, CDR2 YFSETQ. Trimming left V 4 bases short and J 1 base short, with 11 bases between. The CDR3 nucleotides are TGCGCCAGCAGCGCAACAAAGGGGAACACCGGGGAGCTGTTTTTT. It specifies CASSATKGNTGELFF.